The 9 T cell receptor beta chains in this list originate from one sample, sequenced in a study of T-cell memory formation after mild COVID-19. TCRdb re-called the 5' RACE reads with MiXCR, one entry per CDR3 protein. Of under 250,000 distinct CDR3 sequences detected, 8% to 9.5% appear once; the ten largest clones hold around 23%. Material: PBMCs or a T cell subset sorted from them (not recorded which). The receptors stem from a man aged 18 to 35 who had mild COVID-19 (a few samples of this study predate the infection). Cell type and time point are not known.

This clonotype was seen only a few times. This chain uses TRBV12-3 or TRBV12-4 with TRBJ2-7, with 7 bases identical to TRBD1. CDR3 length equals 14 residues. V was clipped by 6 bases and J by 6 bases; unmatched bases: 11. CDR3 bases: TGTGCCAGCAGCCACACTTCGACAGGGTTCGAGCAGTACGTC. Amino acids: CASSHTSTGFEQYV.

A few counts support this clonotype. The V and J genes are TRBV7-2 and TRBJ2-5, with 13 nucleotides matching TRBD2. The germline gives CDR1 SGHTA, CDR2 FQGNSA. This CDR3 comprises 18 residues. The V segment lost 5 bases and the J segment 2 bases; nucleotides outside the gene matches: 11. In DNA form, the CDR3 reads TGTGCCAGCAGCCTTGGACTAGCGGGGGCCCGTCTTCAAGAGACCCAGTACTTC. This codes for CASSLGLAGARLQETQYF.

This clonotype was seen more than once but under ten times. The J gene is TRBJ2-5, the V gene TRBV14; TRBD1 aligns across 7 bases. The V gene's germline CDR1 is SGHDN and CDR2 FVKESK. CDR3 length: 14 residues. The junction had 5 bases not matched to a gene; V was cut back by 2 bases and J by 5 bases. The CDR3 nucleotides are TGTGCCAGCAGCCAACTGACAGGGTGGGAGACCCAGTACTTC. Translating it yields CASSQLTGWETQYF.

This clonotype was seen a handful of times. This chain uses TRBV4-1 with TRBJ1-1, with TRBD1 matching 7 bases. The V and J ends lost 4 bases and 1 base, in that order; junction bases with no gene match: 9. The V gene's germline CDR1 is MGHRA and CDR2 YSYEKL. This CDR3 has 16 residues. The chain's CDR3 is CASSRERTGSNTEAFF. The CDR3 region has the DNA TGCGCCAGCAGCCGGGAGAGGACAGGTTCGAACACTGAAGCTTTCTTT.

The V gene is TRBV5-1, the J gene TRBJ2-6; no firm D call. Germline lookup yields CDR1 SGHRS and CDR2 YFSETQ. Trimming took off 0 bases at V and 0 bases at J, with 7 bases between the two ends. The CDR3 contains 16 residues. The CDR3 protein is CASSLEATSGANVLTF. For the CDR3, the DNA is TGCGCCAGCAGCTTGGAGGCCACCTCTGGGGCCAACGTCCTGACTTTC. The full variable domain, in which reference TRBV5-1 and TRBJ2-6 provide the parts outside the CDR3, is KAGVTQTPRYLIKTRGQQVTLSCSPISGHRSVSWYQQTPGQGLQFLFEYFSETQRNKGNFPGRFSGRQFSNSRSEMNVSTLELGDSALYLCASSLEATSGANVLTFGAGSRLTVL.

This clonotype showed up just a few times. V and J are TRBV4-1 and TRBJ1-1, with 7 bases fitting TRBD1. V gave up 3 bases and J gave up 5 bases; unmatched junction bases: 9. Germline lookup yields CDR1 MGHRA and CDR2 YSYEKL. The CDR3 sequence is 15 residues long. In DNA form, the CDR3 reads TGCGCCAGCAGCCACCGGACAGGCGTTTATACTGAAGCTTTCTTT. Protein sequence: CASSHRTGVYTEAFF.

This clonotype appeared many times. The CDR3 is CASSLDGPPITEAFF. In DNA form, the CDR3 reads TGCGCCAGCAGCTTGGATGGGCCGCCCATCACTGAAGCTTTCTTT. This sequence joins TRBV5-1 and TRBJ1-1; D unclear. V lost 0 bases to trimming and J lost 4 bases, with 13 bases between them. CDR3 size: 15 residues. Germline V gene lookup returns CDR1 SGHRS and CDR2 YFSETQ. The full variable domain, completed using reference TRBV5-1 and TRBJ1-1, is KAGVTQTPRYLIKTRGQQVTLSCSPISGHRSVSWYQQTPGQGLQFLFEYFSETQRNKGNFPGRFSGRQFSNSRSEMNVSTLELGDSALYLCASSLDGPPITEAFFGQGTRLTVV.

This clonotype was observed a handful of times. This chain joins TRBV5-4 and TRBJ2-1; 8 nucleotides align to TRBD2. Germline values: CDR1 SGHNT, CDR2 YYREEE (reference sequence). Trimming took 1 base from V and 6 from J; bases not matched to a gene: 6. This CDR3 is 15 amino acids long. This CDR3 is CASSLSSRGGNEQFF. In DNA, the CDR3 is TGTGCCAGCAGCTTGAGTTCCCGGGGGGGCAATGAGCAGTTCTTC.

This clonotype showed up just a few times. The rearrangement joins TRBV7-9 to TRBJ2-3, with D perhaps being TRBD1 or TRBD2 (5 bases each). The CDR3 is made up of 12 amino acids. CDR1 and CDR2 (germline): SEHNR, FQNEAQ (reference sequence). The V and J ends lost 5 bases and 7 bases respectively, with 10 bases between them. CDR3 in amino acids: CASSPGSHTQYF. DNA of the CDR3: TGTGCCAGCAGCCCAGGGAGTCATACGCAGTATTTT.